Included here is one T cell receptor beta chain sequence, with context. The sample holds a few counts of this clonotype. It has no known antigen specificity. Base qualities are not at hand, and no much larger clone is one base apart. The data were taken from a study of regulatory T cells in long-lasting Graves disease (dated by TCRdb to about 2021). Study-wide context: Persistent Graves' disease was defined as persistently positive TSH receptor autoantibodies together with antithyroid drug treatment for over 5 years. Patients with persistent Graves' disease were compared with patients with newly diagnosed Graves' disease using TCR sequencing and RNA sequencing of peripheral blood. The study was conducted in China and was registered as a clinical trial. A total of about 35 samples underwent TCR sequencing, from roughly 13 patients with persistent Graves' disease and approximately 20 patients with newly diagnosed Graves' disease. Antithyroid drugs had been taken for 8.5 to 13 years on average by persistent Graves' disease patients in the clinical cohort. Overall study outcomes, separate from this receptor: Because the primary lesion, thyroid tissue, could not be accessed, the study looked at peripheral blood alone. Only the TCR beta chain was sequenced and analyzed. Preferential use of TRBV28, TRBJ1-2 and TRBJ2-5 was observed in persistent disease, whereas TRBV20-1 and TRBJ2-1 were favored in newly diagnosed disease. A larger number of public clonotypes was shared among persistent patients (approximately 3,000) than among newly diagnosed patients (roughly 1,000). The authors acknowledged the small sample size as a limitation that may reduce accuracy. Lower TCR Shannon entropy and fewer highly expanded clones were observed in persistent Graves' disease patients than in newly diagnosed patients, which suggested clonal expansion.

The time point label of this sample denotes: persistent/refractory GD, antithyroid drugs over 5 years with positive TRAb. For both TCR sequencing and RNA sequencing, RNA was extracted from PBMCs in TRIzol. The diagnosis of Graves' disease was made according to American Thyroid Association guidelines. Patients were recruited from an endocrinology department in Xi'an, China. Each patient gave approximately 10 milliliters of peripheral blood, collected in an EDTA anticoagulant tube. Ficoll Paque Plus density gradient separation was used to isolate PBMCs, and no additional T cell sorting was done. An Agilent 2100 Bioanalyzer and agarose gel were used to check RNA quality, and a NanoDrop 2000 was used to measure RNA concentration. Receptor libraries were prepared by multiplex PCR. The reads were generated on an Illumina HiSeq 4000. iRepertoire HTBI primers and Arm-PCR amplification of CDR3 regions were used to construct TCR beta libraries. Before sequencing, the PCR products went through gel purification. The authors' analysis ran thus. Gene usage analysis of CDR3 amino acid clonotypes used the approximately 62 TRBV and 14 to 15 TRBJ segments found across samples. COPE and FqMerger were used to merge filtered high-quality paired reads into contigs. BLAST was used to align contigs to IMGT TRBV, TRBD and TRBJ reference genes, with CDR3 defined following IMGT. Any clonotype with a frequency above 0.1% was classified as a highly expanded clone. Repertoire diversity was measured by Shannon entropy, and V-J evenness by the Gini coefficient. A clonotype was considered public if more than one individual shared it. TCRdb reprocessing: public reads trimmed at Q25 with fastp, clones called with MiXCR, in-frame beta chains kept. CDR3 protein sequences are deduplicated, and each keeps its most common genes and DNA. V and J calls and clone size were set by TCRdb, not the authors. Counted in this sample were approximately 470,000 distinct CDR3 sequences; 20% of them appeared once. Clones ranked in the top ten supply about 8.3% of the sample.

Looking up the germline V gene (reference sequence) yields CDR1 DFQATT and CDR2 SNEGSKA. The CDR3 numbers 14 residues from cysteine through phenylalanine. Only the CDR3 part of the read is kept: 42 bases, read in frame from the first base. V is pruned by 3 bases and J by 4 bases, leaving 2 bases of the junction without a gene match. The source was peripheral blood mononuclear cells (PBMCs), collected when the disease was refractory, from a patient treated with antithyroid drugs. This receptor was taken from a female donor with Graves disease. The sequence joins TRBV20-1 to TRBJ2-1; 11 central bases correspond to TRBD2. The CDR3 protein sequence reads: CSARGLADYNEQFF. The base sequence is TGCAGTGCTAGGGGACTAGCGGATTACAATGAGCAGTTCTTC.